The 24 T cell receptor beta chains below all came from one sample that was sequenced in a study of cytomegalovirus exposure and HLA in healthy donors. 60 Vbeta and 13 Jbeta primers were used in PCR. TCRdb's table, derived via immunoSEQ multiplex PCR, lists solely in-frame clones and lacks some. The sample lists some 150,000 clones; around 72% were seen once. The sample comprised PBMCs. These receptor sequences come from a man in his forties in good health and CMV-seronegative.

Concerning this clone: The junction shows a germline mismatch at one end, possibly a read error. The gene calls are TRBV7-9 and TRBJ1-5; tentatively, D is TRBD1 (6 bases). The CDR3 is 16 residues long. Germline CDR1 SEHNR, CDR2 FQNEAQ (reference sequence). CDR3 region: CSSSLRGQRDNQPQHF. As DNA, the CDR3 is TGTTCCAGCAGCTTACGTGGACAGCGAGACAATCAGCCCCAGCATTTT.

A few counts support this clone. This specimen includes other DNA sequences encoding the same CDR3. This chain joins TRBV6-5 and TRBJ1-1, with D possibly being TRBD1 (6 bases). The CDR3 sequence is 14 residues long. From germline, CDR1 is MNHEY and CDR2 SVGAGI. Trimming removed 0 bases from V and 3 bases from J, with 8 bases in between. CDR3 sequence: CASSYSGGDTEAFF. The CDR3 DNA follows: TGTGCCAGCAGTTACTCAGGGGGGGACACTGAAGCTTTCTTT.

The CDR3: CASSPLRSSYNEQFF. For the CDR3, the DNA is TGTGCCAGCAGTCCTCTTAGGAGCTCCTACAATGAGCAGTTCTTC. This chain joins TRBV6-6 and TRBJ2-1; D uncertain. V dropped 5 bases and J dropped 0 bases, with 11 bases sitting between them. CDR3 length equals 15 residues. Germline V gives CDR1 MNHNY, CDR2 SVGAGI (reference sequence).

The chain combines TRBV5-6 with TRBJ1-1, with 7 positions matching TRBD1. Germline lookup yields CDR1 SGHDT and CDR2 YYEEEE. CDR3 length equals 16 residues. V lost 4 bases to trimming and J lost 0 bases; unmatched junction nucleotides: 9. CDR3 in DNA: TGTGCCAGCAGCCCCCAGGGGGGTTGGGTGAACACTGAAGCTTTCTTT. Protein product: CASSPQGGWVNTEAFF.

This clone appeared a few times. The rearrangement uses TRBV9 and TRBJ2-3, with 8 positions matching TRBD2. CDR3 length: 16 residues. The junction had 6 bases not matched to a gene; V was cut back by 2 bases and J by 1 base. Looked up from germline, CDR1 is SGDLS and CDR2 is YYNGEE. The CDR3 region has the DNA TGTGCCAGCAGCGTTCAGCCGGGACTAGGCACAGATACGCAGTATTTT. Protein product: CASSVQPGLGTDTQYF. The full variable domain, in which reference TRBV9 and TRBJ2-3 provide the parts outside the CDR3, is DSGVTQTPKHLITATGQRVTLRCSPRSGDLSVYWYQQSLDQGLQFLIQYYNGEERAKGNILERFSAQQFPDLHSELNLSSLELGDSALYFCASSVQPGLGTDTQYFGPGTRLTVL.

This clone was seen a single time. The CDR3 DNA follows: TGTGCCAGCAGCTTGGCGACAGGTCTTAACTATGGCTACACCTTC. As protein: CASSLATGLNYGYTF. This rearrangement joins TRBV5-4 to TRBJ1-2; weak D call: TRBD1 (6 bases). V was pared by 0 bases and J by 1 base, with 10 bases between. CDR1 and CDR2 (germline): SGHNT, YYREEE (reference sequence). The CDR3 length is 15 residues.

CDR3 protein: CASSPYQRDTQYF. The CDR3 region has the DNA TGCGCCAGCAGCCCCTACCAGCGAGATACGCAGTATTTT. The chain employs TRBV5-1 and TRBJ2-3; D is ambiguous. The CDR3 totals 13 residues. V was pared by 4 bases and J by 5 bases, with 11 bases between. CDR1 is SGHRS and CDR2 is YFSETQ in the germline V gene.

V usage is TRBV27 and J usage is TRBJ1-1; 9 bases agree with TRBD1. Trimming at V came to 5 bases and at J to 2 bases, leaving 6 bases not matched to a gene. Germline V lookup: CDR1 MNHEY, CDR2 SMNVEV (reference sequence). The CDR3 is 15 residues long. The CDR3 protein is CASSPGTGINTEAFF. The CDR3 nucleotides are TGTGCCAGCAGTCCCGGGACAGGGATCAACACTGAAGCTTTCTTT.

The chain is built from TRBV6-5 and TRBJ1-1; possible D gene TRBD1, 5 bases. CDR3 length: 13 residues. Trimming cost V 5 bases and J 4 bases, with 11 bases left between them. CDR1 MNHEY and CDR2 SVGAGI come from the germline V gene. CDR3 in DNA: TGTGCCAGCAGTGCGCCAGGGTCCACTGAAGCTTTCTTT. Translation gives CASSAPGSTEAFF.

V usage is TRBV11-2 and J usage is TRBJ2-7; D unclear. V lost 0 bases, J lost 7 bases, and 7 bases lay in between. The CDR3 covers 12 residues. Germline V gene data show CDR1 as SGHAT and CDR2 as FQNNGV. CDR3 coding DNA: TGTGCCAGCAGCTTAGATATCCCGGAGCAGTACTTC. It is translated as CASSLDIPEQYF.

The V and J genes are TRBV4-1 and TRBJ1-2, with a weak D call TRBD1 (5 bases). The germline gives CDR1 MGHRA, CDR2 YSYEKL. This CDR3 has 15 residues. Trimming shortened V by 1 base and J by 4 bases, and 13 bases separated the two germline ends. CDR3 coding DNA: TGCGCCAGCAGCCAAGGGACCATGACAGTCTATGGCTACACCTTC. As protein: CASSQGTMTVYGYTF.

V is TRBV15 and J is TRBJ1-4, with D hard to call. From germline, CDR1 is LNHNV and CDR2 YYDKDF (reference sequence). Between the trimmed V and J ends, which lost 8 bases and 7 bases, there was a span of 14 bases. The CDR3 extends over 13 amino acids. DNA of the CDR3: TGTGCCACCGCAGTCCGGGTGGGTGAAAAACTGTTTTTT. Its translation: CATAVRVGEKLFF.

The DNA of the CDR3 is TGCGCCAGCAGCTTGGACGCAGCGAATAGCAATCAGCCCCAGCATTTT. Translating it yields CASSLDAANSNQPQHF. This rearrangement joins TRBV5-1 to TRBJ1-5; unclear D gene. The V gene lost 0 bases and the J gene lost 0 bases, with 10 bases spanning the gap. The germline V gene encodes CDR1 SGHRS and CDR2 YFSETQ. There are 16 residues in the CDR3.

The chain combines TRBV6-5 with TRBJ2-7, with 14 positions matching TRBD2. The CDR3 spans 16 residues. Germline V lookup: CDR1 MNHEY, CDR2 SVGAGI. The ends lost 4 bases at V and 7 bases at J; junction bases unmatched: 9. The CDR3 here is CASSFPGLAGAREQYF. The CDR3 region has the DNA TGTGCCAGCAGTTTTCCGGGACTAGCGGGAGCACGAGAGCAGTACTTC.

CDR3 region: CAWINRESSPLHF. CDR3 in DNA: TGTGCCTGGATCAACAGGGAAAGTTCACCCCTCCACTTT. The chain recombines TRBV30 with TRBJ1-6; tentative D call: TRBD1 (6 bases). The CDR3 extends over 13 amino acids. Between the trimmed V and J ends, which lost 4 bases and 9 bases, there was a span of 13 bases. Per the germline V gene, CDR1 is GTSNPN and CDR2 is SVGIG (reference sequence).

The V gene is TRBV6-5, the J gene TRBJ2-5, with D perhaps TRBD2 (6 bases). The CDR3 is 14 residues long. Germline V CDR1 and CDR2: MNHEY, SVGAGI. The V and J ends lost 1 base and 7 bases respectively, with 13 bases between them. CDR3 DNA sequence: TGTGCCAGCAGTTACTTGACTAGTTCGGGGACCCAGTACTTC. Translated, it gives CASSYLTSSGTQYF.

The chain employs TRBV10-3 and TRBJ2-5, with 12 positions matching TRBD2. The CDR3 has 14 amino acids. Germline loops: CDR1 ENHRY, CDR2 SYGVKD. V shed 11 bases, J shed 5 bases, and the junction held 9 bases outside the gene matches. CDR3: CASSTSGGFETQYF. CDR3 nucleotides: TGTGCCTCCTCTACTAGCGGGGGGTTTGAGACCCAGTACTTC.

The sample holds one count of this clone. The chain combines TRBV30 with TRBJ2-7; 7 bases match TRBD1. The CDR3 is made up of 15 amino acids. J gave up 2 bases and V 1 base, and 8 bases lay outside the gene matches. Germline V lookup: CDR1 GTSNPN, CDR2 SVGIG (reference sequence). Here the CDR3 DNA reads TGTGCCTGGAGTGGGGGGACAGCTGCCCCCTACGAGCAGTACTTC. Translated, it gives CAWSGGTAAPYEQYF.

The gene calls are TRBV23-1 and TRBJ2-7, with D possibly matching TRBD1 (6 bases). TRBV23-1 is reported as an ORF; its role is uncertain. The CDR3 is 16 amino acids. Between the trimmed V and J ends, which lost 3 bases and 0 bases, there was a span of 15 bases. This chain's CDR3 is CASSHSYRASSYEQYF. The CDR3 coding sequence is TGCGCCAGCAGTCATTCTTACAGGGCGAGCTCCTACGAGCAGTACTTC.

The V gene is TRBV5-6, the J gene TRBJ2-7, with 8 bases lining up with TRBD1. The V gene end was trimmed by 0 bases and the J gene end by 7 bases; junction bases not matched to a gene: 9. This CDR3 is 15 amino acids long. Germline V CDR1 and CDR2: SGHDT, YYEEEE. Here the CDR3 DNA reads TGTGCCAGCAGCTTGGGGACAGGGCGTGTCGGTGAGCAGTACTTC. Its translation: CASSLGTGRVGEQYF.

The chain employs TRBV7-2 and TRBJ2-5; tentatively, D is TRBD2 (6 bases). This CDR3 has 13 residues. V was cut by 6 bases and J by 5 bases, with 13 bases left in between. Looked up from germline, CDR1 is SGHTA and CDR2 is FQGNSA. CDR3 loop: CASRRGSGETQYF. In DNA form, the CDR3 reads TGTGCCAGCAGACGGGGGAGTGGTGAGACCCAGTACTTC.

The V and J genes are TRBV5-6 and TRBJ2-5; 8 bases fit TRBD2. Germline V gives CDR1 SGHDT, CDR2 YYEEEE. V was pared by 0 bases and J by 5 bases, with 3 bases of the junction left unmatched. CDR3 length equals 14 residues. CDR3 in DNA: TGTGCCAGCAGCTTGGTTAGCGGGACGGAGACCCAGTACTTC. As protein: CASSLVSGTETQYF.

The chain couples TRBV12-5 to TRBJ1-3, with D perhaps matching TRBD1 (6 bases). Trimming cost V 0 bases and J 0 bases, with 9 bases left between them. Germline CDR1 is LGHNT and CDR2 is FRNRAP. CDR3 length: 16 residues. The CDR3 loop is CASGLVQGISGNTIYF. CDR3 sequence (DNA): TGTGCTAGTGGTTTGGTACAGGGAATCTCTGGAAACACCATATATTTT.

A few counts support this clone. CDR3 DNA sequence: TGTGCCAGCAGCCCCCATCTAGCGGGGGCCTACAATGAGCAGTTCTTC. Translation: CASSPHLAGAYNEQFF. The chain uses TRBV7-6 and TRBJ2-1, with 10 nucleotides matching TRBD2. V lost 5 bases and J lost 2; bases outside the gene matches: 6. CDR1 and CDR2 (germline): SGHVS, FNYEAQ. The CDR3 length is 16 residues. The complete variable domain, with remaining parts taken from reference TRBV7-6 and TRBJ2-1, reads GAGVSQSPRYKVTKRGQDVALRCDPISGHVSLYWYRQALGQGPEFLTYFNYEAQQDKSGLPNDRFSAERPEGSISTLTIQRTEQRDSAMYRCASSPHLAGAYNEQFFGPGTRLTVL.